A single sample gave rise to the 29 T cell receptor beta chains below, sequenced in a study of cytomegalovirus exposure and HLA in healthy donors. The assay was immunoSEQ multiplex PCR, and TCRdb's table has in-frame clones only and misses some. The data hold 95,000 to 150,000 clones, with roughly 90% observed a single time. The sequenced material came from PBMCs. These receptors all stem from a woman aged 18-35 years in good health and CMV-seropositive.

The DNA of the CDR3 is TGTGCCAGTTCGGACAGGGGGCGTCAGCCCCAGCATTTT. Protein: CASSDRGRQPQHF. This sequence joins TRBV19 and TRBJ1-5, with TRBD1 matching over 11 bases. CDR1 and CDR2 from the germline V gene are LNHDA and SQIVND (reference sequence). V was pared by 8 bases and J by 6 bases, with 3 bases of the junction left unmatched. This CDR3 is built from 13 residues.

The chain carries TRBV5-1 and TRBJ1-6; D is perhaps TRBD1 (5 bases). V was shortened by 3 bases and J by 9 bases, with 13 bases between the two germline ends. Per germline, CDR1 SGHRS and CDR2 YFSETQ. This CDR3 is built from 14 residues. The CDR3 sequence: CASSSGLPSSPLHF. The CDR3 nucleotides read TGCGCCAGCAGCTCGGGACTCCCGAGTTCACCCCTCCACTTT.

This chain connects TRBV5-1 to TRBJ1-4, with 10 nucleotides matching TRBD1. Germline V CDR1 and CDR2: SGHRS, YFSETQ. J gave up 8 bases and V 4 bases, and 14 bases lay outside the gene matches. CDR3 length equals 17 residues. The CDR3 DNA sequence: TGCGCCAGCAGCAGACGTCCCGGGACAGGGGTCGGAGAAAAACTGTTTTTT. This encodes CASSRRPGTGVGEKLFF. Drawing the rest from reference TRBV5-1 and TRBJ1-4, the complete variable domain is KAGVTQTPRYLIKTRGQQVTLSCSPISGHRSVSWYQQTPGQGLQFLFEYFSETQRNKGNFPGRFSGRQFSNSRSEMNVSTLELGDSALYLCASSRRPGTGVGEKLFFGSGTQLSVL.

The chain is built from TRBV5-4 and TRBJ2-1; 12 bases are shared with TRBD2. Germline V gene sequence: CDR1 SGHNT, CDR2 YYREEE (reference sequence). V lost 4 bases to trimming and J lost 8 bases; unmatched junction nucleotides: 7. The CDR3 runs to 15 residues. CDR3 DNA sequence: TGTGCCAGCAGCCGACTAGCGGGAGAGGGGGATGAGCAGTTCTTC. It yields the protein CASSRLAGEGDEQFF.

In its sample, this clone was seen a few times. The gene calls are TRBV28 and TRBJ1-2, with TRBD1 as a possible D gene (5 bases). V was shortened by 6 bases and J by 8 bases, with 13 bases between the two germline ends. The CDR3 length is 12 residues. The germline gives CDR1 MDHEN, CDR2 SYDVKM. As DNA, the CDR3 is TGTGCCAGCAGCAGGGTGGGAAGGGGCTACACCTTC. Residues: CASSRVGRGYTF.

The chain couples TRBV19 to TRBJ2-1; TRBD2 agrees at 9 bases. The CDR3 is 14 residues long. The germline V gene encodes CDR1 LNHDA and CDR2 SQIVND (reference sequence). The V gene end was trimmed by 6 bases and the J gene end by 5 bases; junction bases not matched to a gene: 5. The CDR3 sequence is CASRRGGTHNEQFF. The CDR3 DNA is TGTGCCAGTAGGCGGGGGGGAACCCACAATGAGCAGTTCTTC.

The chain joins TRBV28 to TRBJ1-2; D gene unclear. Germline lookup yields CDR1 MDHEN and CDR2 SYDVKM. V was shortened by 1 base and J by 8 bases, with 11 bases between the two germline ends. The CDR3 spans 13 residues. Written as DNA, the CDR3 is TGTGCCAGCAGTTTATCGGAGGTTGGGGGCTACACCTTC. Protein sequence: CASSLSEVGGYTF.

The chain is built from TRBV2 and TRBJ1-1, with TRBD1 identical over 7 bases. Trimming at V came to 7 bases and at J to 0 bases, leaving 11 bases not matched to a gene. Germline lookup yields CDR1 SNHLY and CDR2 FYNNEI. The CDR3 contains 16 residues. CDR3 DNA: TGTGCCAGCAACTATTATCGACAGGGAATGAACACTGAAGCTTTCTTT. It codes for CASNYYRQGMNTEAFF.

V and J are TRBV19 and TRBJ2-7, with TRBD1 as a possible D gene (6 bases). V was cut by 1 base and J by 1 base, with 11 bases left in between. Looked up from germline, CDR1 is LNHDA and CDR2 is SQIVND (reference sequence). The length of the CDR3 is 15 residues. Written as DNA, the CDR3 is TGTGCCAGTAGTATAGGGGCAGGGGCTTCCTACGAGCAGTACTTC. Encoded protein: CASSIGAGASYEQYF.

The rearrangement joins TRBV5-1 to TRBJ1-6; possibly TRBD1 for D (5 bases). CDR1 is SGHRS and CDR2 is YFSETQ in the germline V gene. This CDR3 is 15 amino acids long. Trimming pared 3 bases from V and 5 bases from J, leaving 12 bases between. CDR3 DNA sequence: TGCGCCAGCAGCTCCGAAAGGGGAAATAATTCACCCCTCCACTTT. This codes for CASSSERGNNSPLHF.

The chain carries TRBV6-6 and TRBJ1-1; 10 bases agree with TRBD1. Trimming removed 2 bases from V and 4 bases from J; junction bases left unmatched: 1. The CDR3 covers 14 residues. Per the germline V gene, CDR1 is MNHNY and CDR2 is SVGAGI (reference sequence). The CDR3 nucleotides are TGTGCCAGCAGTTACAGGACAGGGGGCACTGAAGCTTTCTTT. Amino acid sequence: CASSYRTGGTEAFF.

The chain couples TRBV5-1 to TRBJ2-3; D might be TRBD2 (5 bases). The CDR3 sequence is 11 residues long. V lost 4 bases to trimming and J lost 11 bases, with 11 bases between them. CDR1 is SGHRS and CDR2 is YFSETQ in the germline V gene. As DNA, the CDR3 is TGCGCCAGCAGCGTGGGAGTGGTGCAGTATTTT. Translation: CASSVGVVQYF. Full variable domain (remainder filled in from reference TRBV5-1 and TRBJ2-3): KAGVTQTPRYLIKTRGQQVTLSCSPISGHRSVSWYQQTPGQGLQFLFEYFSETQRNKGNFPGRFSGRQFSNSRSEMNVSTLELGDSALYLCASSVGVVQYFGPGTRLTVL.

This chain joins TRBV7-6 and TRBJ2-1; 7 bases map to TRBD1. The CDR3 contains 13 residues. J was trimmed by 3 bases and V by 10 bases; bases with no gene match: 6. CDR1 and CDR2 (germline): SGHVS, FNYEAQ. CDR3 loop: CATARDSYNEQFF. Here the CDR3 DNA reads TGTGCCACCGCCCGGGACAGCTACAATGAGCAGTTCTTC.

The chain has TRBV19 and TRBJ1-6, with 10 bases lining up with TRBD1. Germline CDR1 reads LNHDA; CDR2 reads SQIVND (reference sequence). V trimming: 4 bases; J trimming: 4 bases; junction bases outside the gene matches: 4. CDR3 length: 16 residues. CDR3 nucleotides: TGTGCCAGTAGTAACCGGGACAGGGGATATAATTCACCCCTCCACTTT. Protein: CASSNRDRGYNSPLHF. The whole variable domain, filled in from reference TRBV19 and TRBJ1-6, reads DGGITQSPKYLFRKEGQNVTLSCEQNLNHDAMYWYRQDPGQGLRLIYYSQIVNDFQKGDIAEGYSVSREKKESFPLTVTSAQKNPTAFYLCASSNRDRGYNSPLHFGNGTRLTVT.

The chain uses TRBV5-1 and TRBJ2-1; D call uncertain. The V gene lost 0 bases and the J gene lost 3 bases, with 4 bases spanning the gap. The CDR3 length is 13 residues. Germline V gene lookup returns CDR1 SGHRS and CDR2 YFSETQ. This CDR3 is CASSLAFYNEQFF. DNA for the CDR3: TGCGCCAGCAGCTTGGCCTTCTACAATGAGCAGTTCTTC. Full variable domain (outside the CDR3, taken from reference TRBV5-1 and TRBJ2-1): KAGVTQTPRYLIKTRGQQVTLSCSPISGHRSVSWYQQTPGQGLQFLFEYFSETQRNKGNFPGRFSGRQFSNSRSEMNVSTLELGDSALYLCASSLAFYNEQFFGPGTRLTVL.

The chain combines TRBV7-6 with TRBJ2-1; 7 bases align to TRBD1. The CDR3 runs to 16 residues. Germline V gene lookup returns CDR1 SGHVS and CDR2 FNYEAQ. J lost 0 bases, V lost 5 bases, and 7 bases had no gene match. The DNA of the CDR3 is TGTGCCAGCAGCCAGGGGGTACCCAGCTCCTACAATGAGCAGTTCTTC. Its protein product is CASSQGVPSSYNEQFF.

V gene TRBV6-4 combines with J gene TRBJ1-5; no firm D call. This CDR3 has 14 residues. Per germline, CDR1 MRHNA and CDR2 SNTAGT. Trimming removed 5 bases from V and 0 bases from J, with 8 bases in between. CDR3 protein: CASSLQSSNQPQHF. The CDR3 DNA sequence: TGTGCCAGCAGTCTACAGAGTAGCAATCAGCCCCAGCATTTT.

The J gene is TRBJ2-3, the V gene TRBV7-9, with D uncertain. The CDR3 totals 13 residues. Per germline, CDR1 SEHNR and CDR2 FQNEAQ (reference sequence). V was pared by 2 bases and J by 5 bases, with 8 bases between. CDR3 amino acids: CASSLIAGDTQYF. In DNA, the CDR3 is TGTGCCAGCAGCTTAATCGCCGGAGATACGCAGTATTTT.

This chain links TRBV30 with TRBJ2-5; D is unresolved. The germline V gene encodes CDR1 GTSNPN and CDR2 SVGIG (reference sequence). This CDR3 spans 13 amino acids. V lost 1 base and J 4 bases, leaving 10 bases between the germline ends. CDR3: CAWSGPGSETQYF. The CDR3 region has the DNA TGTGCCTGGAGTGGTCCAGGCTCAGAGACCCAGTACTTC.

The chain uses TRBV7-9 and TRBJ1-1; tentatively, D is TRBD1 (5 bases). V gave up 2 bases and J gave up 11 bases, with 12 bases separating them. From germline, CDR1 is SEHNR and CDR2 FQNEAQ (reference sequence). This CDR3 spans 12 amino acids. CDR3 bases: TGTGCCAGCAGCTTAACGAGCAGGGTGGCTTTCTTT. Protein sequence: CASSLTSRVAFF.

The chain recombines TRBV9 with TRBJ2-7, with TRBD2 as a possible D gene (6 bases). This CDR3 spans 15 amino acids. Germline V lookup: CDR1 SGDLS, CDR2 YYNGEE. With 4 bases removed from V and 2 bases from J, the gap between germline ends came to 16 bases. This chain's CDR3 is CASSPDAGLPYEQYF. As DNA, the CDR3 is TGTGCCAGCAGCCCAGATGCGGGACTCCCCTACGAGCAGTACTTC. Variable domain in full (rest from reference TRBV9 and TRBJ2-7): DSGVTQTPKHLITATGQRVTLRCSPRSGDLSVYWYQQSLDQGLQFLIQYYNGEERAKGNILERFSAQQFPDLHSELNLSSLELGDSALYFCASSPDAGLPYEQYFGPGTRLTVT.

V usage is TRBV7-3 and J usage is TRBJ2-2; D remains unclear. The V end was cut by 5 bases, the J end by 2 bases, with 12 bases between. The CDR3 is 15 amino acids. The germline CDR1 and CDR2 sequences are SGHTA and FQGTGA. In DNA form, the CDR3 reads TGTGCCAGCAGCCTATACCTAGGCAACACCGGGGAGCTGTTTTTT. Translation gives CASSLYLGNTGELFF. The whole variable domain, remainder taken from reference TRBV7-3 and TRBJ2-2, is GAGVSQTPSNKVTEKGKYVELRCDPISGHTALYWYRQSLGQGPEFLIYFQGTGAADDSGLPNDRFFAVRPEGSVSTLKIQRTERGDSAVYLCASSLYLGNTGELFFGEGSRLTVL.

In this sample, this clone turned up once. The chain carries TRBV6-6 and TRBJ1-3, with D maybe TRBD1 (6 bases). CDR3 length equals 15 residues. Trimming pared 6 bases from V and 3 bases from J, leaving 15 bases between. Germline CDR1 is MNHNY and CDR2 is SVGAGI (reference sequence). In DNA, the CDR3 is TGTGCCAGCAGGACGGGGGGGGGCAATGGAAACACCATATATTTT. It translates to CASRTGGGNGNTIYF.

V is TRBV28 and J is TRBJ2-5, with 9 bases aligning to TRBD2. There are 16 residues in the CDR3. The ends lost 0 bases at V and 3 bases at J; junction bases unmatched: 5. CDR1 is MDHEN and CDR2 is SYDVKM in the germline V gene. The CDR3 reads CASSLWLAGLEETQYF. The CDR3 region has the DNA TGTGCCAGCAGTTTATGGCTAGCGGGATTGGAAGAGACCCAGTACTTC.

This rearrangement joins TRBV19 to TRBJ1-1; TRBD1 matches at 7 bases. CDR1 and CDR2 (germline): LNHDA, SQIVND (reference sequence). The CDR3 is 15 amino acids. The V gene end was trimmed by 3 bases and the J gene end by 7 bases; junction bases not matched to a gene: 11. In DNA, the CDR3 is TGTGCCAGTAGTATCCCTTCGACAGGGTTTCTTGAAGCTTTCTTT. Translated, it gives CASSIPSTGFLEAFF. Variable domain in full (rest from reference TRBV19 and TRBJ1-1): DGGITQSPKYLFRKEGQNVTLSCEQNLNHDAMYWYRQDPGQGLRLIYYSQIVNDFQKGDIAEGYSVSREKKESFPLTVTSAQKNPTAFYLCASSIPSTGFLEAFFGQGTRLTVV.

J is TRBJ2-3 and V is TRBV9, with 9 bases that match TRBD2. There are 15 residues in the CDR3. In germline, CDR1 is SGDLS, CDR2 YYNGEE. Trimming at V came to 5 bases and at J to 0 bases, leaving 4 bases not matched to a gene. In DNA form, the CDR3 reads TGTGCCAGCAGTCGAGCGGGAGGAAGCACAGATACGCAGTATTTT. Translating it yields CASSRAGGSTDTQYF.

J is TRBJ2-7 and V is TRBV11-3; no clear D. V gave up 1 base and J gave up 3 bases, with 7 bases separating them. There are 13 residues in the CDR3. Germline lookup yields CDR1 SGHNT and CDR2 YENEEA. The CDR3 nucleotides read TGTGCCAGCAGCTTAGCGGAGATCTACGAGCAGTACTTC. Encoded protein: CASSLAEIYEQYF.

This clone occurred a few times. J is TRBJ1-5 and V is TRBV7-2; D not resolved. The germline V and J ends were trimmed by 3 bases and 2 bases, with 11 bases remaining between them. This CDR3 has 15 amino acids. The germline V gene has CDR1 SGHTA and CDR2 FQGNSA. This chain's CDR3 is CASSLSFGGNQPQHF. The DNA of the CDR3 is TGTGCCAGCAGCTTGTCATTCGGGGGCAATCAGCCCCAGCATTTT.

The chain carries TRBV11-3 and TRBJ2-1; D possibly corresponds to TRBD2 (6 bases). This CDR3 is built from 15 residues. Trimming removed 0 bases from V and 10 bases from J, with 16 bases in between. CDR1 is SGHNT, CDR2 YENEEA, per germline. The CDR3 DNA follows: TGTGCCAGCAGCTTAGACCGCCTTTCCCTAGCGGAGCAGTTCTTC. Protein product: CASSLDRLSLAEQFF. Combining the CDR3 with reference TRBV11-3 and TRBJ2-1 gives the whole variable domain EAGVVQSPRYKIIEKKQPVAFWCNPISGHNTLYWYLQNLGQGPELLIRYENEEAVDDSQLPKDRFSAERLKGVDSTLKIQPAELGDSAVYLCASSLDRLSLAEQFFGPGTRLTVL.